Below, 24 T cell receptor beta chains from the same sample are listed, as sequenced in a study of T cells after yellow fever vaccination. TCRdb processed the 5' RACE reads anew with MiXCR; each CDR3 protein has one entry. Of just under 600,000 distinct CDR3 sequences listed, 13% are singletons. The specimen comprised PBMCs, sampled on the day of the yellow fever booster vaccination. These receptors were obtained from a man between 25 and 39 years old who received the YFV17D yellow fever vaccine.

This clonotype occurred a few times. The rearrangement joins TRBV5-1 to TRBJ2-3, with D tentatively TRBD2 (5 bases). CDR1 is SGHRS, CDR2 YFSETQ, per germline. The CDR3 has 13 residues. Trimming removed 2 bases from V and 4 bases from J, with 8 bases in between. CDR3 sequence (DNA): TGCGCCAGCAGCTTCCTAGCCTCAGATACGCAGTATTTT. It translates to CASSFLASDTQYF.

This clonotype came up a few times. The V and J genes are TRBV20-1 and TRBJ2-2; 8 bases agree with TRBD2. The CDR3 is 12 amino acids. With V trimmed by 5 bases and J by 6 bases, 2 bases remained unmatched. Looked up from germline, CDR1 is DFQATT and CDR2 is SNEGSKA (reference sequence). The CDR3 DNA reads as TGCAGTGCTGACGGGAGGGCCGGGGAGCTGTTTTTT. As protein: CSADGRAGELFF.

This clonotype has more than one count but fewer than ten. The genes are TRBV7-8 and TRBJ1-4, with D hard to call. Germline V lookup: CDR1 SGHVS, CDR2 FQNEAQ. V was trimmed by 1 base and J by 5 bases, leaving 8 bases between them. The CDR3 consists of 14 residues. CDR3 bases: TGTGCCAGCAGCTTAGATGGAGGAAATGAAAAACTGTTTTTT. Its protein product is CASSLDGGNEKLFF.

This clonotype was observed a few times. This chain uses TRBV19 with TRBJ2-2; 7 nucleotides match TRBD1. Germline loops: CDR1 LNHDA, CDR2 SQIVND (reference sequence). Germline trimming cut 6 bases from V and 4 bases from J; bases unmatched to any gene: 11. The CDR3 is made up of 16 amino acids. The CDR3 spells CASRTEHRGFTGELFF. The CDR3 DNA sequence: TGTGCCAGTAGAACGGAGCACAGGGGCTTCACCGGGGAGCTGTTTTTT.

This clonotype was counted between two and nine times. CDR3 region: CSGSSRGRYIQYF. CDR3 nucleotide sequence: TGCAGTGGGTCGAGCAGGGGGAGGTACATTCAGTACTTC. The chain recombines TRBV20-1 with TRBJ2-4, with TRBD1 as a possible D gene (7 bases). Trimming removed 7 bases at V and 8 bases at J, with 18 bases between. The CDR3 has 13 residues. Germline CDR1 reads DFQATT; CDR2 reads SNEGSKA (reference sequence).

This clonotype has ten or more counts. The V gene is TRBV5-1, the J gene TRBJ2-1; 8 bases match TRBD2. The CDR3 extends over 15 amino acids. Trimming at V came to 6 bases and at J to 0 bases, leaving 5 bases not matched to a gene. CDR1 is SGHRS and CDR2 is YFSETQ in the germline V gene. CDR3 loop: CASTSGGVSYNEQFF. The DNA of the CDR3 is TGCGCCAGCACCTCGGGAGGGGTCTCCTACAATGAGCAGTTCTTC.

The genes are TRBV20-1 and TRBJ2-3, with TRBD2 identical over 11 bases. Trimming took 4 bases from V and 4 from J; bases not matched to a gene: 7. CDR3 length equals 15 residues. Germline assignment: CDR1 DFQATT and CDR2 SNEGSKA (reference sequence). DNA of the CDR3: TGCAGTGCTACAGTCGGGACTAGCGGTTCAGATACGCAGTATTTT. Amino acids: CSATVGTSGSDTQYF.

The chain couples TRBV2 to TRBJ1-5; 8 bases are a match to TRBD1. The CDR3 contains 14 residues. The germline V gene encodes CDR1 SNHLY and CDR2 FYNNEI. The junction had 8 bases not matched to a gene; V was cut back by 7 bases and J by 6 bases. CDR3 in DNA: TGTGCCAGCACAATCCGACAGGGGAGTCAGCCCCAGCATTTT. As protein: CASTIRQGSQPQHF.

The genes are TRBV12-3 or TRBV12-4 and TRBJ2-6, with a weak D call TRBD1 (5 bases). This CDR3 comprises 20 residues. The V gene lost 6 bases and the J gene lost 0 bases, with 24 bases spanning the gap. The CDR3 spells CASSQMIRTITVSGANVLTF. Written as DNA, the CDR3 is TGTGCCAGCAGCCAGATGATCCGGACAATAACTGTCTCTGGGGCCAACGTCCTGACTTTC.

This clonotype was seen a few times. The rearrangement uses TRBV11-1 and TRBJ1-2; D gene ambiguous. This CDR3 spans 19 amino acids. Trimming cost V 5 bases and J 6 bases, with 31 bases left between them. Germline lookup yields CDR1 SGHAT and CDR2 FQDESV (reference sequence). CDR3 nucleotide sequence: TGTGCCAGCAGCCGAAGACCGGTCCTTACATCCAACCCGATGGATGGCTACACCTTC. Residues: CASSRRPVLTSNPMDGYTF.

This clonotype has just a few counts. The chain uses TRBV3-1 and TRBJ2-7, with D perhaps being TRBD1 or TRBD2 (5 bases each). Trimming shortened V by 4 bases and J by 7 bases, and 17 bases separated the two germline ends. Germline assignment: CDR1 LGHDT and CDR2 YNNKEL (reference sequence). The CDR3 sequence is 14 residues long. The CDR3 spells CASSPQGTIREQYF. The CDR3 nucleotides read TGTGCCAGCAGCCCCCAAGGGACGATTCGTGAGCAGTACTTC.

This clonotype was counted a few times. The chain has TRBV29-1 and TRBJ2-7; the D gene is possibly TRBD2 (6 bases). Per the germline V gene, CDR1 is SQVTM and CDR2 is ANQGSEA. The CDR3 runs to 13 residues. V lost 4 bases to trimming and J lost 3 bases, with 13 bases between them. This CDR3 reads CSVGPGTFYEQYF. The CDR3 bases are TGCAGCGTTGGCCCCGGGACTTTCTACGAGCAGTACTTC.

In this sample, this clonotype turned up a few times. J is TRBJ2-5 and V is TRBV7-9, with D possibly matching TRBD1 (6 bases). Germline values: CDR1 SEHNR, CDR2 FQNEAQ (reference sequence). Between the trimmed V and J ends, which lost 5 bases and 4 bases, there was a span of 14 bases. This CDR3 has 14 residues. The CDR3 here is CASSDTGKRETQYF. CDR3 in DNA: TGTGCCAGCAGCGACACAGGGAAGAGAGAGACCCAGTACTTC. Full variable domain (remainder filled in from reference TRBV7-9 and TRBJ2-5): DTGVSQNPRHKITKRGQNVTFRCDPISEHNRLYWYRQTLGQGPEFLTYFQNEAQLEKSRLLSDRFSAERPKGSFSTLEIQRTEQGDSAMYLCASSDTGKRETQYFGPGTRLLVL.

The chain links TRBV20-1 to TRBJ2-3, with TRBD2 as a possible D gene (6 bases). The germline V and J ends were trimmed by 0 bases and 1 base, with 11 bases remaining between them. There are 15 residues in the CDR3. From germline, CDR1 is DFQATT and CDR2 SNEGSKA (reference sequence). This CDR3 reads CSARDLGGRTDTQYF. The CDR3 nucleotides read TGCAGTGCTAGAGATTTGGGAGGACGCACAGATACGCAGTATTTT.

The chain combines TRBV7-2 with TRBJ2-3; D remains unclear. This CDR3 comprises 14 residues. V lost 3 bases and J 0 bases, leaving 7 bases between the germline ends. Germline CDR1 is SGHTA and CDR2 is FQGNSA. CDR3: CASSFELSTDTQYF. In DNA form, the CDR3 reads TGTGCCAGCAGCTTCGAACTTAGCACAGATACGCAGTATTTT.

This clonotype appeared a few times. The V gene is TRBV24-1, the J gene TRBJ2-5; tentatively, D is TRBD1 or TRBD2 (5 bases each). The CDR3 is 13 residues long. V was trimmed by 5 bases and J by 1 base, leaving 7 bases between them. Per the germline V gene, CDR1 is KGHDR and CDR2 is SFDVKD. In DNA, the CDR3 is TGTGCCACCAGTGGGGACGGCCAAGAGACCCAGTACTTC. Protein product: CATSGDGQETQYF.

V is TRBV5-1 and J is TRBJ2-1, with 7 nucleotides matching TRBD2. Trimming took 4 bases from V and 8 from J; bases not matched to a gene: 9. This CDR3 has 14 amino acids. CDR1 and CDR2 from the germline V gene are SGHRS and YFSETQ. CDR3 bases: TGCGCCAGCAGCCCAGGGACTAATCGGGATGAGCAGTTCTTC. It codes for CASSPGTNRDEQFF.

The genes are TRBV20-1 and TRBJ2-1; TRBD2 matches at 12 bases. The CDR3 extends over 15 amino acids. Germline values: CDR1 DFQATT, CDR2 SNEGSKA (reference sequence). Unmatched junction bases numbered 5, after V lost 5 bases and J lost 3 bases. The DNA for the CDR3 is TGCAGTGCTCCGGGACTAGCGGGCAACTACAATGAGCAGTTCTTC. Translated, it gives CSAPGLAGNYNEQFF.

The chain carries TRBV12-3 or TRBV12-4 and TRBJ2-5, with TRBD2 identical over 10 bases. The CDR3 loop spans 14 amino acids. The trim removed 6 bases at V and 4 bases at J, leaving 5 bases unmatched. CDR3 bases: TGTGCCAGCAGGGGACTAGCGAGAGGAGAGACCCAGTACTTC. Its protein is CASRGLARGETQYF.

The rearrangement joins TRBV7-9 to TRBJ2-7; the D is unclear. The CDR3 loop spans 14 amino acids. V dropped 2 bases and J dropped 1 base, with 9 bases sitting between them. Germline CDR1 and CDR2: SEHNR and FQNEAQ (reference sequence). CDR3 bases: TGTGCCAGCAGCTTATATAGCCAGTCCTACGAGCAGTACTTC. Protein sequence: CASSLYSQSYEQYF.

This chain connects TRBV20-1 to TRBJ2-5, with TRBD1 as a possible D gene (5 bases). The CDR3 consists of 13 residues. Trimming shortened V by 3 bases and J by 7 bases, and 15 bases separated the two germline ends. Germline values: CDR1 DFQATT, CDR2 SNEGSKA (reference sequence). CDR3 amino acids: CSASRADASTQYF. For the CDR3, the DNA is TGCAGTGCTAGCAGGGCGGACGCATCGACCCAGTACTTC.

This chain connects TRBV6-2 or TRBV6-3 to TRBJ2-7; no firm D call. V lost 2 bases and J lost 2, with 10 bases in between. The CDR3 extends over 14 amino acids. Germline CDR1 reads MNHEY; CDR2 reads SVGEGT. Written as DNA, the CDR3 is TGTGCCAGCAGTTACCTGGCAGAAACCTACGAGCAGTACTTC. Protein sequence: CASSYLAETYEQYF.

This clonotype has only a few counts. The chain couples TRBV14 to TRBJ2-7; TRBD1 matches 8 bases. V dropped 4 bases and J dropped 6; count of bases not matched to a gene: 14. Germline CDR1 reads SGHDN; CDR2 reads FVKESK. The CDR3 runs 16 residues. The chain's CDR3 is CASSPHSRTGQFEQYF. The CDR3 DNA reads TGTGCCAGCAGCCCCCATTCGCGGACAGGGCAGTTCGAGCAGTACTTC.

The sample holds a few counts of this clonotype. This chain connects TRBV11-2 to TRBJ2-7; D uncertain. The CDR3 spans 18 residues. Per the germline V gene, CDR1 is SGHAT and CDR2 is FQNNGV. V was pared by 5 bases and J by 4 bases, with 27 bases between. The CDR3 bases are TGTGCCAGCAGCCGTACGGCAGGCTCCATCACAAAAATATACGAGCAGTACTTC. It encodes CASSRTAGSITKIYEQYF.